These 8 T cell receptor beta chains came from one sample sequenced in a study of blood T cell repertoires in COVID-19. Sequenced by immunoSEQ multiplex PCR; TCRdb stores in-frame clones only, minus some. The sample carries 200,000 to 250,000 clones, about nine tenths recorded once. The specimen sequenced was peripheral blood. The receptors derive from a man aged 30 to 39 who had recovered from COVID-19.

The J gene is TRBJ1-1, the V gene TRBV5-1, with 11 bases matching TRBD1. The CDR3 runs 15 residues. The germline gives CDR1 SGHRS, CDR2 YFSETQ. Trimming cost V 2 bases and J 10 bases; bases outside gene matches: 10. For the CDR3, the DNA is TGCGCCAGCAGCTTCGGGGATCGGGACAGGGGGGTAGCTTTCTTT. Amino acids: CASSFGDRDRGVAFF.

CDR3 residues: CASSISGRGGGLMNTEAFF. The DNA for the CDR3 is TGTGCCAGTAGTATATCTGGCCGGGGAGGAGGCCTCATGAACACTGAAGCTTTCTTT. This chain links TRBV19 with TRBJ1-1, with no clear D. The ends were cut back, 2 bases at V and 0 bases at J, with 22 bases in the middle. CDR1 and CDR2 (germline): LNHDA, SQIVND (reference sequence). The CDR3 sequence is 19 residues long.

The chain combines TRBV4-2 with TRBJ2-3, with D possibly being TRBD2 (5 bases). The CDR3 has 15 amino acids. Germline-derived CDR1 and CDR2 are LGHNA and YNFKEQ. V gave up 4 bases and J gave up 1 base, with 12 bases separating them. CDR3 nucleotides: TGTGCCAGCAGCCCTCTGTCCGGGGGCACAGATACGCAGTATTTT. As protein: CASSPLSGGTDTQYF.

J is TRBJ1-3 and V is TRBV6-6; D is undetermined. CDR3 size: 14 residues. Germline V gives CDR1 MNHNY, CDR2 SVGAGI (reference sequence). Trimming stripped 4 bases from V and 7 bases from J, with 14 bases between. In nucleotides, the CDR3 is TGTGCCAGCAGTTCCCCCCCTGAGGGCAACACCATATATTTT. Amino acid sequence: CASSSPPEGNTIYF.

J is TRBJ1-2 and V is TRBV5-1, with a weak D call TRBD1 (5 bases). V lost 4 bases to trimming and J lost 2 bases, with 18 bases between them. CDR1 and CDR2 (germline): SGHRS, YFSETQ. This CDR3 has 16 amino acids. CDR3 DNA sequence: TGCGCCAGCAGCCCACAGATCCAGGGTCCCAACTATGGCTACACCTTC. Encoded protein: CASSPQIQGPNYGYTF. The variable domain in full, completed from reference TRBV5-1 and TRBJ1-2, reads KAGVTQTPRYLIKTRGQQVTLSCSPISGHRSVSWYQQTPGQGLQFLFEYFSETQRNKGNFPGRFSGRQFSNSRSEMNVSTLELGDSALYLCASSPQIQGPNYGYTFGSGTRLTVV.

The V call is TRBV2, the J call TRBJ2-2, with a possible D match to TRBD1 (5 bases). The CDR3 sequence is 18 residues long. The V gene lost 7 bases and the J gene lost 2 bases, with 23 bases spanning the gap. Germline V lookup: CDR1 SNHLY, CDR2 FYNNEI. The CDR3 reads CASKSDLLTEPNTGELFF. The CDR3 nucleotides read TGTGCCAGCAAGTCTGACCTTTTGACAGAACCAAACACCGGGGAGCTGTTTTTT.

This rearrangement joins TRBV6-5 to TRBJ2-3, with 9 bases aligning to TRBD1. Germline CDR1 and CDR2: MNHEY and SVGAGI. This CDR3 comprises 16 residues. The ends lost 4 bases at V and 5 bases at J; junction bases unmatched: 10. As DNA, the CDR3 is TGTGCCAGCAGTTTGACACCGGGACAGGGTGGAGATACGCAGTATTTT. Protein sequence: CASSLTPGQGGDTQYF.

This clone was seen once. The CDR3 DNA is TGTGCCAGCAGCTTCTTTGGAGCAGATACGCAGTATTTT. Protein: CASSFFGADTQYF. The gene calls are TRBV11-1 and TRBJ2-3; unclear D gene. V lost 3 bases to trimming and J lost 4 bases, with 8 bases between them. Germline V gives CDR1 SGHAT, CDR2 FQDESV (reference sequence). The CDR3 is made up of 13 amino acids.